This TCR beta chain was captured in a study of cytomegalovirus exposure and HLA in healthy donors listed by TCRdb under 2017. About the investigation overall: An earlier analysis of some 600 of the donors reported 276 Gb of sequence data and approximately 120 million unique TCR beta sequences obtained from approximately 180 million T cells. An early release covering over 500 HLA-typed donors comprised about 300 gigabases of sequencing data and tens of millions of unique TCR sequences. Of the roughly 400 genotyped donors, roughly 80% fell in the genetic ancestry cluster associated with self-reported Caucasian donors. The study aimed to test whether signatures of past pathogen exposure could be identified by cataloging public T cell receptors. The study used immunosequencing to profile the T cell repertoires of approximately 640 subjects and linked those repertoires to cytomegalovirus serostatus. Besides the first cohort of approximately 710 subjects, a separate validation cohort made up of over a hundred different subjects was used. High-throughput TCR immunosequencing, statistical association of individual TCRs with disease status, and machine learning were combined to predict cytomegalovirus infection status. A later analysis re-analyzed previously published TCR beta repertoires from 600 to 850 donors and added high-resolution HLA genotyping to study TCR occurrence patterns. In the later analysis, no new phenotypic data were used to find candidate immune exposures; instead, reliance was placed on TCR beta sequences and their occurrence across donors. To decide whether each TCR beta V gene segment behaved as functional or pseudogenic, an earlier analysis of over 500 of the donors relied on high-throughput TCR beta sequencing. Alongside the repertoire data, information on donor age, sex, ethnicity and CMV serostatus was compiled. A later genetic analysis used genome-wide SNP genotypes for about 65% of the roughly 700 donors, treating that subset as a discovery cohort. Every repertoire in the discovery cohort had been generated on one and the same sequencing platform. HLA typing included class I and class II loci at four-digit resolution. The number of donors typed differed by locus, with about 620-630 for A, B, C, DRB1 and DQB1, approximately 500 for DQA1, 606 for DPA1, and some 450 for DPB1. Several DR-DQ haplotypes were handled as single units for association and clustering because linkage in the cohort was strong. Among 300 to 500 genotyped donors of the cohort, an average of around 240,000 unique TCR beta nucleotide sequences was sequenced per donor, of which approximately 19% were non-productive. Points the paper makes about the study in general: A later genetic analysis associated a missense DCLRE1C variant with V-gene and J-gene trimming of TCR beta chains, and an independent cohort replicated the association. Because counts were too low, more than 15 rarely observed V segments, including chromosome 9 orphons, were excluded from the earlier analysis of under 650 of the donors. Only TCR beta chains were sequenced in this cohort, and the absence of alpha or paired-chain data limited detectable features. According to a later analysis, TCR association rates differed among HLA loci, with DRB1 alleles showing the most associated TCRs and HLA-C alleles showing the fewest. Most TCR sequences were observed very rarely across donors, whereas some public TCRs were present in many individuals. In a later analysis, HLA-associated TCR beta chains showed more clonal expansion and lower generation probabilities than non-associated chains that were equally common. Because some donors lacked HLA typing at each locus, the association tests relied only on the typed subset. It was suggested by the authors that the approach could potentially be generalized to other disease states and immunological phenotypes. CMV serostatus was the only immune exposure information available for the cohort. Most CMV-associated TCR beta chains appeared to be HLA-restricted in a later analysis, and the HLA associations seemed to be driven largely by CMV exposure. Compared with the approximately 600-donor mean, donors in an Asian-associated ancestry cluster had fewer N-insertions in productive TCRs, according to a later genetic analysis. The classifier was reported to diagnose cytomegalovirus status with high specificity and sensitivity in both the original cohort and the validation cohort. Roughly uniform sequencing depth across donors was assumed in presence/absence analyses, although this assumption may not hold. Several of the top co-occurrence clusters appeared to be linked to parvovirus B19, influenza, CMV and Epstein-Barr virus, according to a later analysis. Strong co-occurrence of HLA alleles, especially DR and DQ, made assigning TCR associations to individual alleles difficult. A further reported finding was that TCR beta sequences accurately predicted the HLA-A and HLA-B alleles for most subjects in the first cohort. Three of the identified cytomegalovirus-associated TCR beta chains were confirmed in vitro to be specific for cytomegalovirus antigens. Specific HLA alleles were associated with 18,000 or so TCR beta sequences at a false discovery rate of 0.05 in a later analysis. A cluster of highly shared sequence variants was judged likely to represent a technical artifact of the sequencing pipeline. Linkage disequilibrium might explain the correlated functional status among segregating V segments, but an unknown experimental factor could not be excluded. A total of fewer than 200 TCR beta chains were listed by the study as associated with cytomegalovirus. Because the 87-base-pair reads could not distinguish some IMGT-functional V segments, including TRBV6-2 and TRBV6-3, those segments were excluded. An earlier analysis of roughly 570 of the donors showed that most TCR beta V segments appeared in productive rearrangements either about 87% or about 30% of the time, which broadly matched IMGT annotations.

Receptors were amplified or captured by the immunoSEQ multiplex PCR assay. A mixture of 60 forward primers for TCR Vbeta segments and 13 reverse primers for TCR Jbeta segments was used in the multiplex PCR. The CDR3 region of rearranged TCR beta genes was amplified from genomic DNA with a multiplex PCR assay. The amplified TCR beta libraries were sequenced on the Illumina HiSeq System as 87-base-pair reads. The paper's processing steps were these. A later analysis counted approximately 84 million unique TCR beta chains across the 666 repertoires, and some 11 million of these chains were shared by at least two donors. A nearest-neighbor algorithm error-corrected the raw reads and collapsed the reads into unique sequences, merging closely related sequences to remove PCR and sequencing errors. Alignment of CDR3 sequences to IMGT reference sequences was used to assign V, D and J gene segments. Each retained sequence needed at least a six-nucleotide match to both a V gene segment and a J gene segment. A rearrangement was called productive if the CDR3 had no stop codons and remained in frame with V and J, and every other rearrangement was called non-productive. Following IMGT convention, CDR3 was defined as the stretch from the second conserved V-encoded cysteine up to the conserved J-encoded phenylalanine. In an earlier analysis of approximately 500 of the donors, sequences lacking an unambiguous match to a single V gene segment were excluded. In an earlier analysis of 587 of the donors, V segments were called functional above 56.7% productive rearrangements and were called segregating when the between-donor standard deviation exceeded 5%. A statistical classification framework was built for diagnosing cytomegalovirus status from the catalog of TCR beta chain sequences. In a later analysis, TCR nucleotide sequences were compared against IMGT/GENE-DB human TR gene sequences so that V and J genes could be assigned. In a later analysis, CDR3 sequences and most-parsimonious VDJ recombination scenarios were assigned using the TCRdist pipeline. In a later analysis, each TCR beta chain was defined by its CDR3 amino acid sequence together with its V-gene family, and reads lacking a unique V-gene family were excluded. In a later analysis, 550 to 650 highly shared, low-generation-probability nucleotide sequences were removed to address suspected cross-contamination and a sequencing artifact. For each public chain, a later analysis derived a clonal expansion index from normalized ranks of inferred template counts within each repertoire. Generation probabilities in a later analysis came from a VDJ recombination model fitted to out-of-frame rearrangements, and those results were checked against IGoR. In a later analysis, hypergeometric tests were used to score TCR-TCR, TCR-HLA and TCR-CMV co-occurrence, with a repertoire-size bias correction applied to TCR pairs. A later analysis estimated false discovery rates by permuting HLA or CMV assignments 20 times. In a later analysis, co-occurring TCRs were grouped with DBSCAN, and TCRdist sequence similarity was added when clustering was performed within HLA-allele-positive subsets. For co-occurrence clustering, repertoires with fewer than 30,000 or more than 120,000 public chains were excluded, along with five repertoires with anomalous nucleotide sharing. TCRdb provides this immuneACCESS table in a form limited to in-frame rearrangements. Some clones are lacking; in checked studies, under half of them reflect an unresolved V gene, and why the rest are absent is not known. V and J calls and clone size come straight from that table; D and trimming were deduced from the DNA. The sample has about 160,000 clones on record, 65% to 85% of them singletons. The top ten clonotypes cover about 2.4% of the sample.

The cohort consisted of 670 or so healthy bone marrow donors. At the time of sampling, every cohort member was nominally healthy, though immune exposures that went unrecorded were likely present. The donor was CMV seronegative and belonged to the group of 320 or so seronegative cohort members. Every donor gave a peripheral blood sample, and the peripheral blood mononuclear cells from that sample were used for TCR beta sequencing. The Qiagen DNeasy Blood Extraction Kit was used to extract genomic DNA from the blood cell samples. Details on this clone: The antigen this receptor binds is unknown. Base-call qualities are not available, and no considerably larger clone is one nucleotide away.

Relative to germline, V is 4 bases shorter and J is 8 bases shorter, with 12 bases between their ends. The germline V gene (reference sequence) provides CDR1 SGHNT and CDR2 YYREEE. The CDR3 spans 12 residues, from the cysteine through the phenylalanine. Kept here is only the CDR3 DNA, which spans 36 bases and is read in frame from base 1. The sequence was obtained from a male donor in good health and CMV-seronegative. In this chain, TRBV5-4 is recombined with TRBJ1-2, with the D gene uncertain. The sequenced sample was PBMCs. The bases read TGTGCCAGCAGCCGGACTGGGGAGGGCTACACCTTC. Its protein reads: CASSRTGEGYTF.